This TCR beta chain was observed in a study of blood T cell repertoires in COVID-19. V gave up 4 bases and J gave up 7 bases, with 11 bases separating them. Germline loops: CDR1 SGHKS, CDR2 YYEKEE (reference sequence). The CDR3 has 12 residues. Produced via immunoSEQ multiplex PCR; TCRdb's table is partial and in-frame only. The data show over 250,000 clones, around 87% seen once. The clonotype was recovered from a woman aged 40-49 years who had recovered from COVID-19. Input material: peripheral blood. The chain couples TRBV5-5 to TRBJ1-1; D remains ambiguous. The CDR3 protein is CASSHGEVEAFF. The CDR3 DNA is TGTGCCAGCAGCCACGGGGAGGTTGAAGCTTTCTTT.